A selection of T cell receptor beta chains follows, all from one sample in a study of blood T cell repertoires in COVID-19. Assay used: immunoSEQ multiplex PCR; TCRdb lists only in-frame clones, some missing. In the table there are 120,000 or so clones, 87% of which are singletons. The specimen was peripheral blood. Source of these receptors: a human donor in a cohort sampled during active COVID-19. Both conserved end residues are part of each CDR3. Each record gives: D gene, J gene, V gene, CDR3 protein. A D gene is named only where the DNA matches it firmly.

NA TRBJ2-7 TRBV6-5 CASSYEAGRLEQYF
NA TRBJ1-6 TRBV6-5 CASTYRQDNSPLHF
NA TRBJ1-6 TRBV28 CASSLTPGLYNSPLHF
TRBD1 TRBJ2-1 TRBV24-1 CATSASGGTGRGFF
TRBD1 TRBJ2-3 TRBV4-2 CASSRGQGGLDTQYF
NA TRBJ2-2 TRBV5-1 CASSLAQIQNTGELFF
NA TRBJ2-7 TRBV5-1 CASSFSGYEQYF
NA TRBJ1-1 TRBV25-1 CASTLTGATEAFF
NA TRBJ2-7 TRBV19 CASSGGQNSYEQYF
NA TRBJ2-1 TRBV5-4 CASSKLRDTYNEQFF
NA TRBJ2-6 TRBV18 CASSPIGMTTSGANVLTF
NA TRBJ1-6 TRBV16 CASSQSNAGAPLHF
TRBD1 TRBJ1-5 TRBV28 CASSFLLLDRGFLNQPQHF
NA TRBJ2-1 TRBV7-2 CASTRGSYNEQFF
NA TRBJ1-2 TRBV19 CASSSQTANYGYTF
TRBD1 TRBJ1-1 TRBV11-2 CASSLDPGTATEAFF
NA TRBJ2-1 TRBV21-1 CASGRTSGRSRNEQFF
NA TRBJ2-2 TRBV5-1 CASSPTGATGELFF
TRBD1 TRBJ1-6 TRBV6-6 CATTDRDNSPLHF
NA TRBJ1-5 TRBV7-2 CASSPGLQPQHF
NA TRBJ1-1 TRBV6-5 CASSYSNRENTEAFF
NA TRBJ2-3 TRBV7-9 CASSPASGLTDTQYF
NA TRBJ1-1 TRBV4-1 CASSQGQGSAEAFF
NA TRBJ2-5 TRBV5-1 CASAGQETQYF
NA TRBJ1-4 TRBV2 CASRATEYNEKLFF
TRBD1 TRBJ1-2 TRBV5-5 CASSLTAGQMNYGYTF
NA TRBJ2-3 TRBV5-1 CASSLGGNQVDTQYF
NA TRBJ2-2 TRBV11-3 CASSLGGIWSRYTGELFF
NA TRBJ1-5 TRBV30 CAWGRELDQPQHF
NA TRBJ1-1 TRBV11-3 CASSIRQNTEAFF
TRBD1 TRBJ2-3 TRBV10-2 CASSAQYQTGGESDTQYF
TRBD1 TRBJ2-1 TRBV11-2 CASSEGAAAGAYNEQFF
NA TRBJ2-2 TRBV19 CASSTRAILNTGELFF
NA TRBJ1-3 TRBV18 CASSPRVSSGNTIYF
TRBD1 TRBJ1-2 TRBV5-1 CASGVEQGIYGYTF
NA TRBJ1-2 TRBV19 CASFNYGYTF
NA TRBJ1-1 TRBV30 CAWSWGLNTEAFF
NA TRBJ2-7 TRBV30 CAWSGQSFYEQYF
NA TRBJ2-3 TRBV7-9 CASSPGIGDTDTQYF